These 6 T cell receptor beta chains originate from one sample sequenced in a study of T cells after yellow fever vaccination. TCRdb called the 5' RACE reads again in MiXCR, with one record for every CDR3 protein. Of 150,000 to 200,000 distinct CDR3 sequences listed, roughly 6.2% are singletons. This sample comprised CD4+ T cells sorted from PBMCs, obtained on the day of the first yellow fever vaccination. Receptors originate from a man younger than 35 who received the YFV17D yellow fever vaccine.

This clonotype was seen only a few times. The chain carries TRBV6-6 and TRBJ1-3; no clear D gene. The CDR3 is 12 amino acids. The germline V gene encodes CDR1 MNHNY and CDR2 SVGAGI (reference sequence). The V and J ends lost 2 bases and 4 bases respectively, with 3 bases between them. CDR3 residues: CASSYQGNTIYF. The DNA of the CDR3 is TGTGCCAGCAGTTACCAAGGAAACACCATATATTTT.

The rearrangement uses TRBV11-2 and TRBJ2-1; 9 nucleotides line up with TRBD2. Looked up from germline, CDR1 is SGHAT and CDR2 is FQNNGV. This CDR3 spans 16 amino acids. The J segment lost 3 bases and the V segment lost 1 base, leaving 4 bases of the junction unmatched. CDR3 amino acids: CASSLVGRGGYNEQFF. As DNA, the CDR3 is TGTGCCAGCAGCTTAGTAGGGCGGGGGGGCTACAATGAGCAGTTCTTC.

This clonotype has at least ten counts. This chain uses TRBV19 with TRBJ1-5; 8 bases map to TRBD1. The CDR3 is 16 residues long. From germline, CDR1 is LNHDA and CDR2 SQIVND (reference sequence). The V gene end was trimmed by 3 bases and the J gene end by 5 bases; junction bases not matched to a gene: 9. The CDR3 is CASSIKGTGLYQPQHF. CDR3 DNA sequence: TGTGCCAGTAGTATTAAAGGGACAGGTTTGTATCAGCCCCAGCATTTT.

This clonotype was found many times. The chain has TRBV7-2 and TRBJ2-3; 7 positions agree with TRBD1. The CDR3 extends over 14 amino acids. V shed 1 base, J shed 5 bases, and the junction held 3 bases outside the gene matches. Per germline, CDR1 SGHTA and CDR2 FQGNSA. In nucleotides, the CDR3 is TGTGCCAGCAGCTTAGGAGGGGGCTTAGATACGCAGTATTTT. It translates to CASSLGGGLDTQYF.

J is TRBJ1-3 and V is TRBV15; D remains ambiguous. The CDR3 extends over 15 amino acids. V was trimmed by 6 bases and J by 0 bases, leaving 12 bases between them. Per the germline V gene, CDR1 is LNHNV and CDR2 is YYDKDF (reference sequence). CDR3 loop: CATREDTGSGNTIYF. Written as DNA, the CDR3 is TGTGCCACCAGGGAAGACACGGGCTCTGGAAACACCATATATTTT.

This clonotype was counted between two and nine times. V and J are TRBV4-1 and TRBJ2-5; 7 bases align to TRBD2. J gave up 5 bases and V 1 base, and 10 bases lay outside the gene matches. The CDR3 runs to 16 residues. The germline gives CDR1 MGHRA, CDR2 YSYEKL. As DNA, the CDR3 is TGCGCCAGCAGCCAAGCCCTGTACGCGGGGGAGGAGACCCAGTACTTC. Translation gives CASSQALYAGEETQYF.